This TCR beta chain was retrieved from a study of blood T cell repertoires in COVID-19. Study information: Nucleic acid was either cDNA or gDNA, and it came from T cells, B-cell-depleted T cells, or PBMCs.

Data came from immunoSEQ multiplex PCR; TCRdb stores just in-frame clones and leaves some out. The profile covers under 150,000 clones, with 85% appearing a single time and roughly 3.5% taken by the ten largest. V dropped 2 bases and J dropped 0; count of bases not matched to a gene: 12. The CDR3 totals 18 residues. Germline V lookup: CDR1 SGHNT, CDR2 YYREEE (reference sequence). This clonotype originated in a man between 35 and 55 years old with acute or convalescent COVID-19. Sample: peripheral blood. The gene calls are TRBV5-4 and TRBJ2-3; 7 nucleotides align to TRBD2. CDR3 DNA sequence: TGTGCCAGCAGCTTCCTTCAACTAGCGCCCACTAGCACAGATACGCAGTATTTT. Translated: CASSFLQLAPTSTDTQYF.